Below, 8 T cell receptor beta chains from the same sample are listed, as sequenced in a study of cytomegalovirus exposure and HLA in healthy donors. 60 Vbeta and 13 Jbeta primers were used in PCR. Clones were read by immunoSEQ multiplex PCR, and TCRdb kept only the in-frame ones, dropping some. The sample holds 160,000 or so clones; around 83% are singletons and the top ten take about 2.3%. Input material: PBMCs. The receptors shown here come from a woman under 30 in good health and CMV-seronegative.

DNA of the CDR3: TGTGCCGGGTCACCGGGACTCTCTGGAAACACCATATATTTT. This encodes CAGSPGLSGNTIYF. The gene calls are TRBV30 and TRBJ1-3, with D perhaps TRBD1 (5 bases). Between the trimmed V and J ends, which lost 8 bases and 0 bases, there was a span of 14 bases. The CDR3 is made up of 14 amino acids. The germline V gene encodes CDR1 GTSNPN and CDR2 SVGIG (reference sequence).

This clone is a singleton in its sample. The chain uses TRBV27 and TRBJ1-6, with 11 bases fitting TRBD1. After removal of 5 bases from V and 1 base from J, the junction contained 7 bases not matched to a gene. There are 18 residues in the CDR3. Germline V CDR1 and CDR2: MNHEY, SMNVEV (reference sequence). The CDR3 sequence is CASSIWTGGASYNSPLHF. The DNA for the CDR3 is TGTGCCAGCAGTATTTGGACAGGGGGCGCTTCCTATAATTCACCCCTCCACTTT.

The V call is TRBV5-1, the J call TRBJ1-2; D is perhaps TRBD1 (5 bases). With 2 bases removed from V and 4 bases from J, the gap between germline ends came to 15 bases. This CDR3 has 15 amino acids. In germline, CDR1 is SGHRS, CDR2 YFSETQ. The DNA of the CDR3 is TGCGCCAGCAGCTTCGGAGGGACCGCGCGCTATGGCTACACCTTC. Amino acid sequence: CASSFGGTARYGYTF.

DNA for the CDR3: TGTGCCAGCAGTTCGATGGGGACAGTCTTTGGGATCGGGGAGCTGTTTTTT. Its translation: CASSSMGTVFGIGELFF. V and J are TRBV27 and TRBJ2-2; 7 bases align to TRBD1. The CDR3 has 17 residues. V lost 4 bases to trimming and J lost 7 bases; unmatched junction nucleotides: 15. CDR1 is MNHEY, CDR2 SMNVEV, per germline (reference sequence).

The V call is TRBV5-6, the J call TRBJ2-3, with D perhaps matching TRBD2 (6 bases). The V end was cut by 4 bases, the J end by 4 bases, with 19 bases between. The length of the CDR3 is 16 residues. Germline-derived CDR1 and CDR2 are SGHDT and YYEEEE. Written as DNA, the CDR3 is TGTGCCAGCAGCCGGATATCCTCGGGGGTGGCAGATACGCAGTATTTT. Protein: CASSRISSGVADTQYF. Full variable domain (outside the CDR3, taken from reference TRBV5-6 and TRBJ2-3): DAGVTQSPTHLIKTRGQQVTLRCSPKSGHDTVSWYQQALGQGPQFIFQYYEEEERQRGNFPDRFSGHQFPNYSSELNVNALLLGDSALYLCASSRISSGVADTQYFGPGTRLTVL.

The gene calls are TRBV5-5 and TRBJ2-7; the D is unclear. V lost 3 bases and J 6 bases, leaving 13 bases between the germline ends. This CDR3 is 13 amino acids long. Germline lookup yields CDR1 SGHKS and CDR2 YYEKEE (reference sequence). DNA for the CDR3: TGTGCCAGCAGCTGGGCGATGAGTTCCGAGCAGTACTTC. Translated, it gives CASSWAMSSEQYF.

The chain has TRBV7-9 and TRBJ2-7; 16 bases align to TRBD2. Trimming at V came to 5 bases and at J to 7 bases, leaving 14 bases not matched to a gene. Germline lookup yields CDR1 SEHNR and CDR2 FQNEAQ (reference sequence). This CDR3 contains 18 residues. The CDR3 DNA reads TGTGCCAGCAGCCCGGGACTAGCGGGAGGGCCCTCTCCTGGGGAGCAGTACTTC. Its protein is CASSPGLAGGPSPGEQYF.

V gene TRBV19 combines with J gene TRBJ2-1; D is possibly TRBD2 (6 bases). The CDR3 runs to 15 residues. V was cut by 8 bases and J by 7 bases, with 21 bases left in between. The germline CDR1 and CDR2 sequences are LNHDA and SQIVND (reference sequence). The chain's CDR3 is CASSKDGRVLNEQFF. The CDR3 nucleotides read TGTGCCAGTTCTAAGGACGGGAGAGTTTTGAATGAGCAGTTCTTC.